This TCR beta chain was captured in a study of cytomegalovirus exposure and HLA in healthy donors. Study observations and caveats: Common viral pathogens seemed, in a later analysis, to connect with several of the most significant clusters.

This clone was recorded a few times. Its specificity is unknown. Germline V gives CDR1 SGHRS, CDR2 YFSETQ. The CDR3 is made up of 13 amino acids. The V end was cut by 7 bases, the J end by 5 bases, with 14 bases between. A multiplex PCR was run with 60 Vbeta primers and 13 Jbeta primers. TCRdb's copy holds only in-frame clones and misses some; the assay was immunoSEQ multiplex PCR. The sample carries some 110,000 clones, 55% to 75% recorded once. Sample: PBMCs. The receptor's source is a woman aged 40-49 years in good health and CMV-seropositive. The chain employs TRBV5-1 and TRBJ2-3; D not certain. CDR3 DNA: TGCGCCAGCGCCACCTTCTCTAGAGATACGCAGTATTTT. Protein product: CASATFSRDTQYF.